The 18 T cell receptor beta chains reported below all come from one sample, sequenced in a study of shared clonotypes between healthy human individuals. This table comes from immunoSEQ multiplex PCR, and its TCRdb copy is limited to in-frame clones, with some not included. Seen here are 700,000 or so clones, more than 70% observed once, and the top ten hold 1.5% to 2%. Specimen: memory CD4+ T cells sorted from blood. As for subset: CD45RA-negative fraction. These receptors all come from a woman in her twenties or thirties in good health.

This clone turned up a few times. The sample carries other DNA sequences with the same CDR3. The rearrangement uses TRBV19 and TRBJ2-5; D gene unclear. V was cut by 1 base and J by 1 base, with 4 bases left in between. Germline CDR1 reads LNHDA; CDR2 reads SQIVND (reference sequence). The CDR3 spans 13 residues. The CDR3 loop is CASSIVSQETQYF. As DNA, the CDR3 is TGTGCCAGTAGTATAGTAAGCCAAGAGACCCAGTACTTC.

The chain is built from TRBV19 and TRBJ1-5; unclear D gene. CDR3 length: 16 amino acids. CDR1 is LNHDA, CDR2 SQIVND, per germline (reference sequence). V was cut by 1 base and J by 1 base, with 11 bases left in between. CDR3 residues: CASSIASWQSNQPQHF. The CDR3 DNA follows: TGTGCCAGTAGTATAGCCTCCTGGCAGAGCAATCAGCCCCAGCATTTT.

The rearrangement links TRBV6-5 to TRBJ1-5, with D perhaps TRBD1 (5 bases). The CDR3 length is 13 residues. The V gene's germline CDR1 is MNHEY and CDR2 SVGAGI. Trimming took 5 bases from V and 4 from J, leaving 9 bases between them. The CDR3 DNA follows: TGTGCCAGCAGTACACAGGTAAATCAGCCCCAGCATTTT. Translation: CASSTQVNQPQHF.

The sample holds one count of this clone. J is TRBJ2-5 and V is TRBV2; 7 nucleotides align to TRBD1. Germline-derived CDR1 and CDR2 are SNHLY and FYNNEI. This CDR3 contains 15 residues. The V and J ends lost 6 bases and 1 base, in that order; junction bases with no gene match: 8. This CDR3 is CASRPDRVAQETQYF. DNA for the CDR3: TGTGCCAGCAGGCCCGACAGGGTAGCCCAAGAGACCCAGTACTTC.

This clone occurred a few times. V and J are TRBV2 and TRBJ1-5; D is unclear. There are 14 residues in the CDR3. V was trimmed by 6 bases and J by 5 bases, leaving 14 bases between them. Germline CDR1 and CDR2: SNHLY and FYNNEI. CDR3 coding DNA: TGTGCCAGCAGCGCCATTGGACGATATCAGCCCCAGCATTTT. The encoded protein is CASSAIGRYQPQHF.

This clone has only a few counts. This chain joins TRBV5-1 and TRBJ1-1; no clear D. The CDR3 is made up of 13 amino acids. The germline gives CDR1 SGHRS, CDR2 YFSETQ. V was cut by 2 bases and J by 0 bases, with 5 bases left in between. CDR3 region: CASSFQMNTEAFF. The CDR3 DNA is TGCGCCAGCAGCTTTCAGATGAACACTGAAGCTTTCTTT.

The rearrangement uses TRBV19 and TRBJ2-3; no definite D call. The CDR3 totals 12 residues. Per germline, CDR1 LNHDA and CDR2 SQIVND (reference sequence). V was clipped by 6 bases and J by 5 bases, with 9 bases between them. In DNA form, the CDR3 reads TGTGCCAGTAGCCCATTTCGAGATACGCAGTATTTT. It yields the protein CASSPFRDTQYF.

The gene calls are TRBV27 and TRBJ1-1; tentatively, D is TRBD1 (6 bases). The CDR3 extends over 16 amino acids. Trimming removed 2 bases from V and 4 bases from J, with 17 bases in between. CDR1 MNHEY and CDR2 SMNVEV come from the germline V gene (reference sequence). CDR3 sequence (DNA): TGTGCCAGCAGTTTAAAGATTGTCGGGGGGCCCACTGAAGCTTTCTTT. Translated: CASSLKIVGGPTEAFF.

With respect to this clone: The sample contains more than one DNA sequence encoding this CDR3. The rearrangement links TRBV9 to TRBJ2-3, with 12 positions matching TRBD2. The CDR3 consists of 16 residues. Germline V gene data show CDR1 as SGDLS and CDR2 as YYNGEE. V gave up 2 bases and J gave up 1 base; unmatched junction bases: 2. For the CDR3, the DNA is TGTGCCAGCAGCGTTGGGACTAGCGGGCGCACAGATACGCAGTATTTT. Residues: CASSVGTSGRTDTQYF.

The chain employs TRBV27 and TRBJ2-7, with D unresolved. The V gene lost 2 bases and the J gene lost 2 bases, with 13 bases spanning the gap. In germline, CDR1 is MNHEY, CDR2 SMNVEV (reference sequence). The CDR3 totals 15 residues. The CDR3 loop reads CASSLLAHRPYEQYF. CDR3 DNA: TGTGCCAGCAGTTTACTTGCACATCGTCCCTACGAGCAGTACTTC.

The genes are TRBV20-1 and TRBJ1-2, with a possible D match to TRBD1 (6 bases). CDR1 is DFQATT, CDR2 SNEGSKA, per germline (reference sequence). The V end lost 6 bases, the J end lost 7 bases, and 12 bases lay between the germline ends. The CDR3 covers 11 residues. This CDR3 reads CSAPRQVGYTF. CDR3 coding DNA: TGCAGTGCCCCTCGACAGGTTGGCTACACCTTC.

This clone appeared many times. In DNA, the CDR3 is TGTGCCAGCAGCTTGATGGTGAACACTGAAGCTTTCTTT. Its translation is CASSLMVNTEAFF. J is TRBJ1-1 and V is TRBV5-6; D remains ambiguous. Germline V lookup: CDR1 SGHDT, CDR2 YYEEEE. V lost 1 base, J lost 0 bases, and 4 bases lay in between. The CDR3 has 13 residues.

V and J are TRBV29-1 and TRBJ2-5; 9 bases align to TRBD1. This CDR3 spans 13 amino acids. Unmatched junction bases numbered 4, after V lost 3 bases and J lost 5 bases. Germline V gene lookup returns CDR1 SQVTM and CDR2 ANQGSEA. The CDR3 is CSVEGQGGETQYF. DNA for the CDR3: TGCAGCGTTGAGGGACAGGGAGGCGAGACCCAGTACTTC.

This sequence joins TRBV11-1 and TRBJ2-5; D gene uncertain. Per germline, CDR1 SGHAT and CDR2 FQDESV (reference sequence). The ends were cut back, 3 bases at V and 2 bases at J, with 7 bases in the middle. The CDR3 extends over 13 amino acids. The CDR3 DNA follows: TGTGCCAGCAGCTTTGACGGACAAGAGACCCAGTACTTC. Translated: CASSFDGQETQYF.

Concerning this clone: This sequence may be a read error, since a much larger clone differs from it by one base. Other DNA sequences within the sample encode an identical CDR3. This sequence joins TRBV25-1 and TRBJ2-2, with 9 bases fitting TRBD1. This CDR3 has 14 amino acids. Looked up from germline, CDR1 is MGHDK and CDR2 is SYGVNS. Unmatched junction bases numbered 3, after V lost 6 bases and J lost 4 bases. Written as DNA, the CDR3 is TGTGCCAGCAGCGCGACAGGGGGCACCGGGGAGCTGTTTTTT. This codes for CASSATGGTGELFF. The whole variable domain, filled in from reference TRBV25-1 and TRBJ2-2, reads EADIYQTPRYLVIGTGKKITLECSQTMGHDKMYWYQQDPGMELHLIHYSYGVNSTEKGDLSSESTVSRIRTEHFPLTLESARPSHTSQYLCASSATGGTGELFFGEGSRLTVL.

The chain recombines TRBV6-5 with TRBJ1-1; 9 bases line up with TRBD1. V was clipped by 6 bases and J by 7 bases; unmatched bases: 6. Germline V gene lookup returns CDR1 MNHEY and CDR2 SVGAGI. This CDR3 is built from 13 residues. The CDR3, as DNA: TGTGCCAGCAGAAGGGACAGGGCTGGTGAAGCTTTCTTT. Protein product: CASRRDRAGEAFF.

The sample holds a few counts of this clone. The chain carries TRBV18 and TRBJ1-1; D is unclear. Trimming removed 7 bases at V and 4 bases at J, with 16 bases between. CDR1 and CDR2 (germline): KGHSH, LQKENI. The CDR3 loop spans 14 amino acids. CDR3 protein: CASYLGGVGTEAFF. CDR3 in DNA: TGTGCCAGCTACCTCGGTGGGGTAGGCACTGAAGCTTTCTTT.

This chain joins TRBV18 and TRBJ1-2, with D perhaps matching TRBD1 (5 bases). The V gene lost 0 bases and the J gene lost 0 bases, with 11 bases spanning the gap. The germline CDR1 and CDR2 sequences are KGHSH and LQKENI. The CDR3 is 16 residues long. The CDR3 DNA follows: TGTGCCAGCTCACCACCGACAGCTATGACTAACTATGGCTACACCTTC. Encoded protein: CASSPPTAMTNYGYTF.